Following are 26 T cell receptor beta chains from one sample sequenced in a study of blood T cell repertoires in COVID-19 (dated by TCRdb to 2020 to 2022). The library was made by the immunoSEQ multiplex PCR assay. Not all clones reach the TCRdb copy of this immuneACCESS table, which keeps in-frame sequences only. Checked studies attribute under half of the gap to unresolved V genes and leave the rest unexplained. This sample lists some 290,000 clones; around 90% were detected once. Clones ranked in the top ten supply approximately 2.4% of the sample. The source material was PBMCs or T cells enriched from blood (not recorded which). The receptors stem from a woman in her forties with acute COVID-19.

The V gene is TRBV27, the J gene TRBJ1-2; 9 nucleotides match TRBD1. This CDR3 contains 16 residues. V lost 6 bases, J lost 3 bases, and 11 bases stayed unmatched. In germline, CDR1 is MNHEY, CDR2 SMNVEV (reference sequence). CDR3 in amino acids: CASRSLSQGAHYGYTF. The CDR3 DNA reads TGTGCCAGCAGATCACTATCACAGGGGGCCCACTATGGCTACACCTTC.

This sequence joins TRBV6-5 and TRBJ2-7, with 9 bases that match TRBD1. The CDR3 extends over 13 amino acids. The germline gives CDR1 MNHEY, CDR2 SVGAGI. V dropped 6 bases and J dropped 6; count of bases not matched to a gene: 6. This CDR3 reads CASRPTGGGEQYF. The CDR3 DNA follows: TGTGCCAGCAGACCTACAGGGGGCGGCGAGCAGTACTTC.

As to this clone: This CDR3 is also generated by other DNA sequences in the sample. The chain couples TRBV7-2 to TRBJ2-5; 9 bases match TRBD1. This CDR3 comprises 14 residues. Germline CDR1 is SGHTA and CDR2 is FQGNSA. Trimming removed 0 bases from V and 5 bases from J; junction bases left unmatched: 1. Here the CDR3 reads CASSLAGQGETQYF. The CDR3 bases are TGTGCCAGCAGCTTAGCGGGACAGGGTGAGACCCAGTACTTC.

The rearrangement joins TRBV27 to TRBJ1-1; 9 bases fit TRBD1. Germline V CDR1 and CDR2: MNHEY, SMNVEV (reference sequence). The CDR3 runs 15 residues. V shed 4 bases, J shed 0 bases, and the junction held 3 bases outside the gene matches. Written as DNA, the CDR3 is TGTGCCAGCAGTTACAGGGGGCTAATGAACACTGAAGCTTTCTTT. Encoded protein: CASSYRGLMNTEAFF.

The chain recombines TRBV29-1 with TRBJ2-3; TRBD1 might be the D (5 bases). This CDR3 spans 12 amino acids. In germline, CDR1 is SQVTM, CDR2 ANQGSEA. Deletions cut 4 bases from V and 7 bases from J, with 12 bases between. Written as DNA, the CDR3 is TGCAGCGTTGGGCCGACAGAAAATACGCAGTATTTT. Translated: CSVGPTENTQYF.

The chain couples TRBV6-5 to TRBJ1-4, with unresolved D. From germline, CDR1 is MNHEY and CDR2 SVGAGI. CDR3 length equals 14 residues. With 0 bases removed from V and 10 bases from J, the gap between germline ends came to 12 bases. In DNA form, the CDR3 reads TGTGCCAGCAGTTACTCCCCCGGTACGGGAAAACTGTTTTTT. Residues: CASSYSPGTGKLFF.

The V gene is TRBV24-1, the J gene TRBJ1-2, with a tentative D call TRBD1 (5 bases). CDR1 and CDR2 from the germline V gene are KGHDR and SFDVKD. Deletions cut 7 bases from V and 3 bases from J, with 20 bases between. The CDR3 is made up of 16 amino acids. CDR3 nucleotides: TGTGCCACCAGGGGGGGTGAGGCTGGTTATTACTATGGCTACACCTTC. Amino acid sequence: CATRGGEAGYYYGYTF.

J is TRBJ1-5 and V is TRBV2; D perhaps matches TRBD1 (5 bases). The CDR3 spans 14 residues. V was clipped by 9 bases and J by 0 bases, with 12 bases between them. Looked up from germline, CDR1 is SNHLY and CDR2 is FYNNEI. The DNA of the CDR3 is TGTGCCAGTACACGGACAAATAGCAATCAGCCCCAGCATTTT. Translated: CASTRTNSNQPQHF.

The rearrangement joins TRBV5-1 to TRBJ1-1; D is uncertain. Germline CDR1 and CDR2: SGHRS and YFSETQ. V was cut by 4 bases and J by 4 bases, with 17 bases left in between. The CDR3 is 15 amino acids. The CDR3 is CASSPTGREGTEAFF. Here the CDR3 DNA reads TGCGCCAGCAGCCCAACGGGGAGGGAGGGCACTGAAGCTTTCTTT.

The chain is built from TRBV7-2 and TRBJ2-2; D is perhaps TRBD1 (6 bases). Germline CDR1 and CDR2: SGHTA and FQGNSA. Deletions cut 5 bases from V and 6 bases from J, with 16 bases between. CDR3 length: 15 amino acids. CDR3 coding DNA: TGTGCCAGCAGCGTCGACAGGTCCGTTGCCGGGGAGCTGTTTTTT. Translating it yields CASSVDRSVAGELFF.

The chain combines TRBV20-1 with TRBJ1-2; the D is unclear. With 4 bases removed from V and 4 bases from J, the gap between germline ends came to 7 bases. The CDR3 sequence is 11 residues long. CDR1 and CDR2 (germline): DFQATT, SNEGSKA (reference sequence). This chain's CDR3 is CSANPTYGYTF. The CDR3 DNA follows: TGCAGTGCTAACCCTACCTATGGCTACACCTTC.

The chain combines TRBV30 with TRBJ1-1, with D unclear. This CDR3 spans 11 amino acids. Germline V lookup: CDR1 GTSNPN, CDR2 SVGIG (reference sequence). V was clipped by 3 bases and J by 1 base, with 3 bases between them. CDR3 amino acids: CAWSRNTEAFF. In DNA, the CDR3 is TGTGCCTGGAGCAGGAACACTGAAGCTTTCTTT.

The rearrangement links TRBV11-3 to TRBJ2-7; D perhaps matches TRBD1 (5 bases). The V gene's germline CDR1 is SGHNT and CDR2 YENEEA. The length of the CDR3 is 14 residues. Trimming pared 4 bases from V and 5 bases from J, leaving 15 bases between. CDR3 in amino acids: CASSSPLARDEQYF. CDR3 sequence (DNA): TGTGCCAGCAGCTCACCGTTGGCCAGGGACGAGCAGTACTTC.

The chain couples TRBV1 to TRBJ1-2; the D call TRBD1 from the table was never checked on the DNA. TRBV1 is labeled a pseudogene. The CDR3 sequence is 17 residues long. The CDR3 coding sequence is TGCACCAGCAGCCAGGACGGACAGGGGCCGCCTAACTATGGCTACACCTTC. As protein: CTSSQDGQGPPNYGYTF.

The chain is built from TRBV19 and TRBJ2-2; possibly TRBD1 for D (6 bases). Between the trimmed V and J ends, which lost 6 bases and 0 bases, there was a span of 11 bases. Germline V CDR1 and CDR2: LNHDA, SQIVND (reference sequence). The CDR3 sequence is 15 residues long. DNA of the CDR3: TGTGCCAGTAGCCCGTGGACAGCGAACACCGGGGAGCTGTTTTTT. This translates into CASSPWTANTGELFF. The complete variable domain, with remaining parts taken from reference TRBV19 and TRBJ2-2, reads DGGITQSPKYLFRKEGQNVTLSCEQNLNHDAMYWYRQDPGQGLRLIYYSQIVNDFQKGDIAEGYSVSREKKESFPLTVTSAQKNPTAFYLCASSPWTANTGELFFGEGSRLTVL.

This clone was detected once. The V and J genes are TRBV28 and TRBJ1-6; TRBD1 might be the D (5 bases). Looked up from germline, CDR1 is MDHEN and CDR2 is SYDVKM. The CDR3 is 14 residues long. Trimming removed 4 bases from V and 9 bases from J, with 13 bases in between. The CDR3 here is CASSSGRGRSPLHF. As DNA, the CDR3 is TGTGCCAGCAGTTCAGGGCGGGGCCGTTCACCCCTCCACTTT. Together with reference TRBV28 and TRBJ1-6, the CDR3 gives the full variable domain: DVKVTQSSRYLVKRTGEKVFLECVQDMDHENMFWYRQDPGLGLRLIYFSYDVKMKEKGDIPEGYSVSREKKERFSLILESASTNQTSMYLCASSSGRGRSPLHFGNGTRLTVT.

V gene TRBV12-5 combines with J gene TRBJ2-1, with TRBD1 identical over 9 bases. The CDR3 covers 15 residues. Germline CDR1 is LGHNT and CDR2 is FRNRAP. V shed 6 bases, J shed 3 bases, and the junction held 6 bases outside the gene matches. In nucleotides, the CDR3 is TGTGCTAGTGGATCCGGACAGGGGATCTACAATGAGCAGTTCTTC. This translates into CASGSGQGIYNEQFF.

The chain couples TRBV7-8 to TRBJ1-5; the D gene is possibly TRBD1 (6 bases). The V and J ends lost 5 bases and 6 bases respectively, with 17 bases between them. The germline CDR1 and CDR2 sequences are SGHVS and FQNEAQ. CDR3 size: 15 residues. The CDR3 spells CASSGATGQSQPQHF. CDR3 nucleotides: TGTGCCAGCAGCGGGGCGACGGGACAAAGTCAGCCCCAGCATTTT.

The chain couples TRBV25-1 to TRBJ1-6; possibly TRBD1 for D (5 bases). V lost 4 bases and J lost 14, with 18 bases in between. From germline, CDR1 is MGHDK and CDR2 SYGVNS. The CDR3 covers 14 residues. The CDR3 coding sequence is TGTGCCAGCAGTGCCAACTTTGGCGTAGGGGCCCTCCACTTT. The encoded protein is CASSANFGVGALHF.

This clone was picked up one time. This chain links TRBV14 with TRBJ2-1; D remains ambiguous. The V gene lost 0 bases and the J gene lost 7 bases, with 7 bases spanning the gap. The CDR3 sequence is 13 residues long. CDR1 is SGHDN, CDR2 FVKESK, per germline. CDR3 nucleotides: TGTGCCAGCAGCCAAGATCTTATAAATGAGCAGTTCTTC. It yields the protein CASSQDLINEQFF.

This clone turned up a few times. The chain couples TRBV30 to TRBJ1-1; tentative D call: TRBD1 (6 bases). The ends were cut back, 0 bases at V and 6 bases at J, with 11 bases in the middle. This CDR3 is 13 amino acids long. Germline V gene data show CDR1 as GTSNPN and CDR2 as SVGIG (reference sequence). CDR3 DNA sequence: TGTGCCTGGAGTGTACGGGGGGGGCCTGAAGCTTTCTTT. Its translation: CAWSVRGGPEAFF.

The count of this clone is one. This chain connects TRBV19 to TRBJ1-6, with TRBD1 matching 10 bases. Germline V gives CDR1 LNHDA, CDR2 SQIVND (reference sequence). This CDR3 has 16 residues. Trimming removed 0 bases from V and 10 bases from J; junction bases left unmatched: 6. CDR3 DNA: TGTGCCAGTAGTATAGAGAGTGGACAGGGGGGATCACCCCTCCACTTT. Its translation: CASSIESGQGGSPLHF.

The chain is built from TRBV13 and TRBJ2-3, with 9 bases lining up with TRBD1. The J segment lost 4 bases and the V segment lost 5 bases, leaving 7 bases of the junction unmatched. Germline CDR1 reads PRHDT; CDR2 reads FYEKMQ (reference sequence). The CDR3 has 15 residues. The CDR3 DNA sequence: TGTGCCAGCAGCACCAACAGGGGGCAGGCAGATACGCAGTATTTT. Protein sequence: CASSTNRGQADTQYF.

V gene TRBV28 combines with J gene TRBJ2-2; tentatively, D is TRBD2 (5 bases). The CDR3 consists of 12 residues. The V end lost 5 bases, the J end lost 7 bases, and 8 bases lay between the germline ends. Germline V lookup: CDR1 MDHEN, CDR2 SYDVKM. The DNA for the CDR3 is TGTGCCAGCAGTCCAGGAGGCGGGGAGCTGTTTTTT. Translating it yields CASSPGGGELFF.

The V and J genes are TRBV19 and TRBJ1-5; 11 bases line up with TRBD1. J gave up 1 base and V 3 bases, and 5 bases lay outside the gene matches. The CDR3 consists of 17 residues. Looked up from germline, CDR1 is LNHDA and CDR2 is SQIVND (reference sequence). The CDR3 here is CASSIGGQGVSNQPQHF. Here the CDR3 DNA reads TGTGCCAGTAGTATTGGGGGACAGGGGGTCAGCAATCAGCCCCAGCATTTT.

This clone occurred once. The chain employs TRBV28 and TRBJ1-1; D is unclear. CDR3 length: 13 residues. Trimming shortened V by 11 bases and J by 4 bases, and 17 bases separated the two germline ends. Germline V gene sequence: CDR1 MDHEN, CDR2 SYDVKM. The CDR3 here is CAATPSRSTEAFF. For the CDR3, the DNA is TGTGCCGCCACTCCCTCCCGGAGCACTGAAGCTTTCTTT.